This TCR beta chain was recorded in a study of T cells in tumors after PD-1 blockade. Across the study: Prior checkpoint blockade, systemic immunosuppressant use, or anti-cancer therapy within 4 weeks excluded patients. Patients received pembrolizumab 200 mg every 3 weeks or cemiplimab 350 mg every 2 weeks. Mean per blood sample: some 100,000 templates (about 21,000-290,000), 35,000 to 45,000 unique clonotypes. General study points: Peripheral recruitment is suggested, as some novel exhausted tumor clones were in pre-treatment blood.

The CDR3 loop spans 13 amino acids. Germline lookup yields CDR1 MNHNS and CDR2 SASEGT. V gave up 3 bases and J gave up 0 bases, with 4 bases separating them. Produced via immunoSEQ multiplex PCR; TCRdb's table is partial and in-frame only. The sample lists about 48,000 clones, roughly 80% seen once, with about 3.8% in the top ten. As for this clone: Its antigen is as yet unknown.

The specimen was PBMCs, collected before anti-PD-1 treatment. This chain links TRBV6-1 with TRBJ2-3; D is ambiguous. The sequence came from a human donor with basal cell carcinoma. The CDR3 DNA is TGTGCCAGCAGTGACCCTAGCACAGATACGCAGTATTTT. This sequence encodes CASSDPSTDTQYF.